Shown below are 14 T cell receptor beta chains from a single sample sequenced in a study of shared clonotypes between healthy human individuals. Some clones are missing from TCRdb's copy, which holds only in-frame ones; the method was immunoSEQ multiplex PCR. Of some 900,000 clones in the sample, approximately 80% were seen once. Input material: memory CD4+ T cells sorted from blood. The subset here: CD45RA-negative fraction. Receptors were obtained from a man aged 18-30 years in good health.

The chain carries TRBV14 and TRBJ2-6, with 7 bases fitting TRBD1. This CDR3 is 17 amino acids long. The germline CDR1 and CDR2 sequences are SGHDN and FVKESK. V shed 4 bases and J 0 bases; nucleotides not matched to a gene: 6. The CDR3 reads CASSRQTGNSGANVLTF. In DNA form, the CDR3 reads TGTGCCAGCAGCCGACAGACAGGGAACTCTGGGGCCAACGTCCTGACTTTC.

In its sample, this clone was seen once. This chain connects TRBV7-9 to TRBJ2-7, with 7 bases lining up with TRBD1. Trimming removed 0 bases from V and 0 bases from J; junction bases left unmatched: 2. Germline V gives CDR1 SEHNR, CDR2 FQNEAQ (reference sequence). The CDR3 runs to 15 residues. CDR3 region: CASSLAWDSSYEQYF. In DNA form, the CDR3 reads TGTGCCAGCAGCTTAGCGTGGGACAGCTCCTACGAGCAGTACTTC.

This chain links TRBV28 with TRBJ1-5; D is ambiguous. V gave up 8 bases and J gave up 7 bases, with 18 bases separating them. Germline CDR1 reads MDHEN; CDR2 reads SYDVKM. The CDR3 length is 14 residues. CDR3 sequence reads: CASSRSLTRQPQHF. The CDR3 DNA reads TGTGCCAGCTCGAGGAGCCTTACGAGGCAGCCCCAGCATTTT.

The V gene is TRBV23-1, the J gene TRBJ2-2; 9 nucleotides line up with TRBD2. TRBV23-1 is labeled an ORF, and its function is uncertain. The J segment lost 5 bases and the V segment lost 4 bases, leaving 8 bases of the junction unmatched. The CDR3 is 16 residues long. CDR3 region: CASSPGAREGTGELFF. CDR3 nucleotides: TGCGCCAGCAGTCCTGGGGCGCGGGAGGGAACCGGGGAGCTGTTTTTT.

This clone appeared once. V is TRBV7-2 and J is TRBJ2-1; D ambiguous. With 5 bases removed from V and 2 bases from J, the gap between germline ends came to 10 bases. There are 14 residues in the CDR3. Per the germline V gene, CDR1 is SGHTA and CDR2 is FQGNSA. This CDR3 reads CASSQMGTYNEQFF. The CDR3 region has the DNA TGTGCCAGCAGCCAAATGGGTACCTACAATGAGCAGTTCTTC.

Concerning this clone itself: No conserved phenylalanine or tryptophan is present at the end of the CDR3, so a read error is the likely explanation. Because the CDR3's place on the DNA is in doubt, the DNA is left out and the CDR3 is given as listed by TCRdb. This chain uses TRBV20-1 with TRBJ2-7; TRBD2 was called by the table and not checked on the DNA. The length of the CDR3 is 9 amino acids, counting both ends. CDR1 and CDR2 from the germline V gene are DFQATT and SNEGSKA (reference sequence). The CDR3: CSASVTSRI.

The chain joins TRBV28 to TRBJ1-1, with D uncertain. V lost 2 bases to trimming and J lost 11 bases, with 15 bases between them. The CDR3 sequence is 13 residues long. Germline V gene lookup returns CDR1 MDHEN and CDR2 SYDVKM. The CDR3 region has the DNA TGTGCCAGCAGTTTAGATGCCGGGGTGATTGCTTTCTTT. It codes for CASSLDAGVIAFF.

Ten or more counts support this clone. Other DNA sequences in this sample translate to the same CDR3. The chain is built from TRBV2 and TRBJ1-1; no clear D. Germline CDR1 is SNHLY and CDR2 is FYNNEI. V lost 3 bases to trimming and J lost 1 base, with 0 bases between them. The CDR3 has 11 residues. CDR3 bases: TGTGCCAGCAGTGAGAACACTGAAGCTTTCTTT. It codes for CASSENTEAFF.

V is TRBV7-8 and J is TRBJ1-2; 7 bases map to TRBD1. There are 14 residues in the CDR3. The J segment lost 4 bases and the V segment lost 5 bases, leaving 7 bases of the junction unmatched. The germline V gene encodes CDR1 SGHVS and CDR2 FQNEAQ. The CDR3 nucleotides are TGTGCCAGCAGCGCACGGGACAGCCTCTATGGCTACACCTTC. Its translation is CASSARDSLYGYTF.

The chain has TRBV5-1 and TRBJ1-1; perhaps TRBD1 as D (6 bases). Germline CDR1 reads SGHRS; CDR2 reads YFSETQ. The CDR3 length is 15 residues. With 3 bases removed from V and 4 bases from J, the gap between germline ends came to 16 bases. The CDR3 region has the DNA TGCGCCAGCAGCTGGACGGTTGGGGGGCGCACTGAAGCTTTCTTT. This translates into CASSWTVGGRTEAFF.

This chain uses TRBV25-1 with TRBJ2-5, with 7 bases aligning to TRBD2. The germline gives CDR1 MGHDK, CDR2 SYGVNS. V lost 6 bases to trimming and J lost 0 bases; unmatched junction nucleotides: 10. The CDR3 sequence is 16 residues long. The CDR3 spells CASSYGSGRHQETQYF. The CDR3 DNA reads as TGTGCCAGCAGCTACGGGTCCGGGAGGCACCAAGAGACCCAGTACTTC.

In this sample, this clone turned up once. The chain combines TRBV5-1 with TRBJ2-7, with D possibly matching TRBD1 (5 bases). V was shortened by 3 bases and J by 1 base, with 8 bases between the two germline ends. Per germline, CDR1 SGHRS and CDR2 YFSETQ. This CDR3 contains 13 residues. The CDR3 DNA reads TGCGCCAGCAGCTCCAGGGTGTCCTACGAGCAGTACTTC. Translated: CASSSRVSYEQYF.

The chain employs TRBV21-1 and TRBJ1-2. TRBV21-1 has pseudogene status. This CDR3 comprises 12 residues. The CDR3 DNA follows: TGTGCCAGCAGCAACGGCCACTATGGCTACACCTTC. As protein: CASSNGHYGYTF.

The chain links TRBV29-1 to TRBJ2-2, with a weak D call TRBD1 (6 bases). CDR1 and CDR2 (germline): SQVTM, ANQGSEA. The V end was cut by 6 bases, the J end by 2 bases, with 16 bases between. The CDR3 contains 15 residues. The CDR3 sequence: CSVKDRRTNTGELFF. CDR3 coding DNA: TGCAGCGTGAAGGACAGACGGACTAACACCGGGGAGCTGTTTTTT.